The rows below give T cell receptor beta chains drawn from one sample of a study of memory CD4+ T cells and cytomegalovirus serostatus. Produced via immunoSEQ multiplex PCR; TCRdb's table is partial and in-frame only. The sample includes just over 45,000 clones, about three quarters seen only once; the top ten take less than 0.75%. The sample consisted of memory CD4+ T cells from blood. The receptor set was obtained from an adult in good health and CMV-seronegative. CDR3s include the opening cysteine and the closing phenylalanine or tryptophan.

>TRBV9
CASSSGQGRYTEAFF
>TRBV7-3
CASSGNNYEQYF
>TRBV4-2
CASSQLVTDTQYF
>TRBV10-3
CAISGTGGRGGSYEQYF
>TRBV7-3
CASSLFEWTEAFF
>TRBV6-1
CASSPRFGNQPQHF
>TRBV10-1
CASSEGLEGVNTEAFF
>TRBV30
CAWRGPRYSEAFF
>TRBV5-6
CASSLYREGDTQYF
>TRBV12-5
CASGLALNRGQTNTGELFF